The source of this T cell receptor (beta chain) is a study of technical replicates of blood from a handful of donors. This CDR3 region has 13 residues. Germline CDR1 and CDR2: SEHNR and FQNEAQ (reference sequence). The ends were cut back, 5 bases at V and 8 bases at J, with 12 bases in the middle. TCRdb's table, derived via immunoSEQ multiplex PCR, lists solely in-frame clones and lacks some. The sample has some 80,000 clones, around 97% seen once. The chain is built from TRBV7-9 and TRBJ1-4, with D possibly TRBD1 on 5 matching bases. The receptor comes from a human donor in good health. The specimen sequenced was T cells isolated from PBMCs. The CDR3 region has the DNA TGTGCCAGCAGCGTGCGGGACGGGGAAAAACTGTTTTTT. Amino acids: CASSVRDGEKLFF.